This TCR beta chain was recorded in a study of cytomegalovirus exposure and HLA in healthy donors (dated by TCRdb to 2015 to 2018). A note on the overall study: According to an earlier analysis of several hundred of the donors, 150 million to 200 million T cells yielded some 120 million unique TCR beta sequences and around 300 Gb of sequence data. Genome-wide SNP genotypes for about three fifths of the roughly 700 donors were used in a later genetic analysis, which treated that subset as a discovery cohort. High-throughput TCR immunosequencing, statistical association of individual TCRs with disease status, and machine learning were combined to predict cytomegalovirus infection status. The study aimed to test whether signatures of past pathogen exposure could be identified by cataloging public T cell receptors. A later analysis re-examined previously published TCR beta repertoires from hundreds of donors and added high-resolution HLA genotyping to investigate patterns of TCR occurrence. An early release that covered about 600 HLA-typed donors contained approximately 300 gigabases of sequencing data and 65 million to 100 million unique TCR sequences. Typing coverage differed by locus: A, B, C, DRB1 and DQB1 were typed in about 620-630 donors, DQA1 in 500 to 550, DPA1 in some 600, and DPB1 in 472. A separate validation cohort of roughly 130 different subjects was used in addition to the roughly 700-subject first cohort. Rather than using new phenotypic data, the later analysis identified candidate immune exposures from TCR beta sequences and from how often those sequences occurred across donors. Donor age, sex, ethnicity and CMV serostatus were collected together with the repertoire data. To decide whether each TCR beta V gene segment behaved as functional or pseudogenic, an earlier analysis of nearly 600 of the donors relied on high-throughput TCR beta sequencing. Of the 350 to 450 genotyped donors, roughly 85% fell in the genetic ancestry cluster associated with self-reported Caucasian donors. Among over 350 genotyped donors of the cohort, an average of approximately 250,000 unique TCR beta nucleotide sequences were sequenced per donor, roughly 18% of them non-productive. A few DR-DQ haplotypes were treated as single units for association and clustering because of strong linkage in the cohort. Using immunosequencing, the study profiled T cell repertoires from 500 to 800 subjects and related those repertoires to cytomegalovirus serostatus. Class I and class II HLA loci were covered by the typing at four-digit resolution. All discovery cohort repertoires had been generated on a single sequencing platform. Beyond this particular receptor, the publication reports: In a later analysis, several top co-occurrence clusters were reported to appear linked to parvovirus B19, influenza, CMV and Epstein-Barr virus. In a later analysis, HLA-associated TCR beta chains were found to be more clonally expanded and to have lower generation probabilities than equally common non-associated chains. A cluster of highly shared sequence variants was judged likely to be a technical artifact of the sequencing pipeline. For the cohort, immune exposure information was limited to CMV serostatus. Because counts were too low, seventeen rarely observed V segments, including chromosome 9 orphons, were excluded from the earlier analysis of 500 to 700 of the donors. When HLA alleles, especially DR and DQ, strongly co-occurred, attributing TCR associations to individual alleles was difficult. In a later analysis, 15,000 to 20,000 TCR beta sequences were associated with specific HLA alleles at a false discovery rate of 0.05. Most TCR sequences were seen in very few donors, while some public TCRs were found in many individuals. The study gave a list of under 200 TCR beta chains associated with cytomegalovirus. Sequencing depth was assumed to be roughly uniform across donors in the presence/absence analyses, though that assumption may not hold. Because some donors lacked HLA typing at each locus, the association tests relied only on the typed subset. V-gene and J-gene trimming of TCR beta chains was associated with a missense DCLRE1C variant in a later genetic analysis, and the association was replicated in an independent cohort. According to a later analysis, most CMV-associated TCR beta chains appeared to be HLA-restricted, and the HLA associations seemed to be driven largely by CMV exposure. According to a later analysis, TCR association rates differed among HLA loci, with DRB1 alleles showing the most associated TCRs and HLA-C alleles showing the fewest. An earlier analysis of 587 of the donors showed that most TCR beta V segments appeared in productive rearrangements either about 87% or about 30% of the time, which broadly matched IMGT annotations. The classifier was reported to diagnose cytomegalovirus status with high specificity and sensitivity in both the original and validation cohorts. Only TCR beta chains were sequenced in this cohort, and the absence of alpha or paired-chain data limited detectable features. A later genetic analysis reported fewer N-insertions in productive TCRs among donors in an Asian-associated ancestry cluster than the roughly 650-donor mean. According to the authors, the approach could potentially be generalized to other disease states and immunological phenotypes. A few of the identified cytomegalovirus-associated TCR beta chains were confirmed in vitro to be specific for cytomegalovirus antigens. Some IMGT-functional V segments, including TRBV6-2 and TRBV6-3, could not be told apart with the 87-base-pair reads, so those segments were excluded. A further reported finding was that TCR beta sequences accurately predicted the HLA-A and HLA-B alleles for most subjects in the first cohort. Correlated functional status among segregating V segments might be attributable to linkage disequilibrium, but an unknown experimental factor could not be ruled out.

The cohort consisted of 650 to 850 healthy bone marrow donors. All cohort members were sampled while nominally healthy, although unrecorded immune exposures were likely present. The donor was CMV seronegative and belonged to the group of under 400 seronegative cohort members. Every donor gave a peripheral blood sample, and the peripheral blood mononuclear cells from that sample were used for TCR beta sequencing. Genomic DNA extraction from the blood cell samples was performed with the Qiagen DNeasy Blood Extraction Kit. CDR3 length: 15 amino acids, cysteine to phenylalanine. Here the CDR3 DNA is all that survives: 45 bases in frame from base 1. The germline V gene gives CDR1 as SGDLS and CDR2 as YYNGEE. Compared with germline, V lacks 5 bases and J lacks 3 bases; bases without a gene match: 8. Preparation of the library involved the immunoSEQ multiplex PCR assay. For the multiplex PCR, a mixture combining 60 forward primers for TCR Vbeta segments and 13 reverse primers for TCR Jbeta segments was used. A multiplex PCR assay on genomic DNA amplified the CDR3 region of rearranged TCR beta genes. The Illumina HiSeq System was used to sequence the amplified TCR beta libraries as 87-base-pair reads. The paper's data handling went like this. A later analysis tallied tens of millions of unique TCR beta chains across the 700 or so repertoires, and approximately 11 million of those chains were shared by two or more donors. To remove PCR and sequencing errors, raw reads were error-corrected and collapsed into unique sequences using a nearest-neighbor algorithm that merged closely related sequences. Alignment of CDR3 sequences to IMGT reference sequences was used to assign V, D and J gene segments. For a sequence to be retained, a match of at least six nucleotides was required to both a V gene segment and a J gene segment. Rearrangements were classified as productive when the CDR3 lacked stop codons and remained in frame with V and J, and all other rearrangements were classified as non-productive. CDR3 was defined according to IMGT convention as the region running from the second conserved V-encoded cysteine to the conserved J-encoded phenylalanine. The earlier analysis of about 560 of the donors excluded any sequence lacking an unambiguous match to a single V gene segment. An earlier analysis of several hundred of the donors classified V segments as functional when productive rearrangements were above 56.7% and as segregating when the standard deviation between donors was above 5%. A statistical classification framework was built for diagnosing cytomegalovirus status from the catalog of TCR beta chain sequences. A later analysis assigned V and J genes by comparing TCR nucleotide sequences with IMGT/GENE-DB human TR gene sequences. A later analysis assigned CDR3 sequences and most-parsimonious VDJ recombination scenarios with the TCRdist pipeline. In a later analysis, every TCR beta chain was defined by the combination of its CDR3 amino acid sequence and its V-gene family, and reads without a unique V-gene family were dropped. As a way to deal with suspected cross-contamination and a sequencing artifact, a later analysis dropped nearly 600 nucleotide sequences that were highly shared and had low generation probability. A later analysis calculated a clonal expansion index for each public chain from normalized within-repertoire ranks of inferred template counts. A later analysis computed generation probabilities with a VDJ recombination model fitted to out-of-frame rearrangements, and checked the results against IGoR. Hypergeometric tests were used in a later analysis to score TCR-TCR, TCR-HLA and TCR-CMV co-occurrence, with a repertoire-size bias correction applied to the TCR pairs. False discovery rates were estimated in a later analysis by permuting HLA or CMV assignments 20 times. In a later analysis, co-occurring TCRs were grouped using DBSCAN, with TCRdist sequence similarity added in when clustering inside HLA-allele-positive subsets. Repertoires with fewer than 30,000 or more than 120,000 public chains were left out of co-occurrence clustering, as were five repertoires with anomalous nucleotide sharing. The clones in this table, taken by TCRdb from immuneACCESS, are in-frame only. Not every clone is retained; where verified, under half of the shortfall comes from an unresolved V gene, and the cause of the rest is unknown. That table supplies the V and J calls and clone size; D and trimming were determined from the DNA. Across this sample there are some 76,000 clones, with roughly 83% seen only once. The ten largest clones represent 2.4% of the sample.

On this clone: The clone's antigen remains unknown. Per-base qualities were not stored, and no clone one base away is much larger.

The source is a woman aged 45-59 years in good health and CMV-seronegative. Recombination connected TRBV9 to TRBJ2-3; 8 central bases correspond to TRBD1. Sequenced sample: PBMCs. For the CDR3, the sequence is CASRLTGGWTDTQYF. The DNA is TGTGCCAGCAGGCTAACAGGGGGTTGGACAGATACGCAGTATTTT.